This T cell receptor beta chain was sequenced during a study of blood T cell repertoires in COVID-19. The CDR3 is made up of 15 amino acids. CDR1 is SGHRS, CDR2 YFSETQ, per germline. V shed 5 bases and J shed 7 bases, with 21 bases lying between them. Here immunoSEQ multiplex PCR was the method, and the copy in TCRdb shows in-frame clones only, minus some. The table has around 150,000 clones, roughly 82% seen once. The clonotype comes from a woman in her fifties or sixties in a cohort sampled during active or convalescent COVID-19. Material: peripheral blood. The chain links TRBV5-1 to TRBJ1-1; TRBD1 is a possible D gene (5 bases). The CDR3 sequence is CASSSGGGAPSEAFF. The DNA of the CDR3 is TGCGCCAGCAGTTCTGGGGGAGGGGCCCCGAGTGAAGCTTTCTTT.